Below, 21 T cell receptor beta chains from the same sample are listed, as sequenced in a study of shared clonotypes between healthy human individuals. Only in-frame clones appear in the TCRdb table, and some are missing; sequencing was by immunoSEQ multiplex PCR. The table records about 2 million clones, 85% to 95% of them present only once. Sequencing was carried out using naive CD4+ T cells sorted from blood. Subset indicated: CD45RA+ positively selected. The source is a man younger than 30 in good health.

The rearrangement joins TRBV6-5 to TRBJ1-2, with 8 bases identical to TRBD1. The CDR3 totals 14 residues. After removal of 6 bases from V and 4 bases from J, the junction contained 7 bases not matched to a gene. Germline CDR1 and CDR2: MNHEY and SVGAGI. This CDR3 is CASRQGAQVYGYTF. As DNA, the CDR3 is TGTGCCAGCAGGCAGGGGGCGCAAGTCTATGGCTACACCTTC.

This chain links TRBV6-5 with TRBJ2-3; D is undetermined. CDR1 is MNHEY and CDR2 is SVGAGI in the germline V gene. CDR3 length: 15 residues. V lost 0 bases, J lost 8 bases, and 15 bases lay in between. The DNA of the CDR3 is TGTGCCAGCAGTTACTCTTTTACTGCCTCCTTTACGCAGTATTTT. Amino acid sequence: CASSYSFTASFTQYF.

As concerns this clone: The identical CDR3 is also encoded by other nucleotide sequences in the sample. The chain links TRBV11-2 to TRBJ2-7, with D perhaps matching TRBD1 (6 bases). Germline V gene data show CDR1 as SGHAT and CDR2 as FQNNGV. The CDR3 sequence is 14 residues long. V lost 3 bases and J lost 2, with 11 bases in between. CDR3 amino acids: CASSLNRVAYEQYF. CDR3 coding DNA: TGTGCCAGCAGCTTGAACAGGGTGGCCTACGAGCAGTACTTC.

The V call is TRBV7-2, the J call TRBJ1-1; no clear D. CDR3 length: 13 amino acids. In germline, CDR1 is SGHTA, CDR2 FQGNSA. Trimming removed 6 bases from V and 1 base from J, with 9 bases in between. The CDR3 protein is CASRESSNTEAFF. In nucleotides, the CDR3 is TGTGCCAGCAGGGAAAGTTCGAACACTGAAGCTTTCTTT. The full variable domain, rest sourced from reference TRBV7-2 and TRBJ1-1, is GAGVSQSPSNKVTEKGKDVELRCDPISGHTALYWYRQSLGQGLEFLIYFQGNSAPDKSGLPSDRFSAERTGGSVSTLTIQRTQQEDSAVYLCASRESSNTEAFFGQGTRLTVV.

The chain combines TRBV2 with TRBJ1-1; D ambiguous. Germline loops: CDR1 SNHLY, CDR2 FYNNEI. The CDR3 spans 15 residues. The V gene lost 3 bases and the J gene lost 1 base, with 12 bases spanning the gap. The CDR3 here is CASSDVGLGNTEAFF. CDR3 sequence (DNA): TGTGCCAGCAGTGACGTCGGCCTGGGGAACACTGAAGCTTTCTTT.

This rearrangement joins TRBV19 to TRBJ2-7, with D possibly called TRBD1 or TRBD2 (5 bases each). Germline V gene sequence: CDR1 LNHDA, CDR2 SQIVND (reference sequence). The CDR3 covers 13 residues. Trimming removed 6 bases from V and 0 bases from J, with 9 bases in between. CDR3 sequence: CASRGRYSYEQYF. The CDR3 DNA follows: TGTGCCAGTAGGGGACGGTACTCCTACGAGCAGTACTTC.

V gene TRBV6-1 combines with J gene TRBJ1-6; D call uncertain. CDR3 length equals 17 residues. V lost 2 bases to trimming and J lost 5 bases, with 16 bases between them. Looked up from germline, CDR1 is MNHNS and CDR2 is SASEGT. CDR3 coding DNA: TGTGCCAGCAGTGAAAGAGGACTCAGCGGGGATAATTCACCCCTCCACTTT. Its translation is CASSERGLSGDNSPLHF.

The chain recombines TRBV6-5 with TRBJ2-7, with a weak D call TRBD2 (6 bases). Germline assignment: CDR1 MNHEY and CDR2 SVGAGI. There are 15 residues in the CDR3. The ends were cut back, 5 bases at V and 0 bases at J, with 14 bases in the middle. CDR3 DNA sequence: TGTGCCAGCAGTCGAGGGGAGGACGGCTCCTACGAGCAGTACTTC. Amino acid sequence: CASSRGEDGSYEQYF.

The chain links TRBV2 to TRBJ2-5; TRBD2 matches 8 bases. There are 13 residues in the CDR3. The germline CDR1 and CDR2 sequences are SNHLY and FYNNEI. V lost 5 bases and J lost 7; bases outside the gene matches: 6. Here the CDR3 reads CASSPAGGRTQYF. DNA for the CDR3: TGTGCCAGCAGTCCGGCGGGAGGCAGGACCCAGTACTTC.

V usage is TRBV11-2 and J usage is TRBJ2-7, with TRBD1 matching over 8 bases. This CDR3 comprises 15 residues. The germline V gene encodes CDR1 SGHAT and CDR2 FQNNGV. With V trimmed by 5 bases and J by 5 bases, 11 bases remained unmatched. In DNA form, the CDR3 reads TGTGCCAGCAGCGCAATTCGGACAGGGAGAAACGAGCAGTACTTC. It is translated as CASSAIRTGRNEQYF.

This chain joins TRBV14 and TRBJ1-1, with D perhaps TRBD1 (5 bases). Germline assignment: CDR1 SGHDN and CDR2 FVKESK. The V end lost 4 bases, the J end lost 11 bases, and 26 bases lay between the germline ends. This CDR3 spans 16 amino acids. CDR3 coding DNA: TGTGCCAGCAGCCCGATGGGGACGTTGGGAGGCCGATCGGCTTTCTTT. This codes for CASSPMGTLGGRSAFF. The full variable domain, rest sourced from reference TRBV14 and TRBJ1-1, is EAGVTQFPSHSVIEKGQTVTLRCDPISGHDNLYWYRRVMGKEIKFLLHFVKESKQDESGMPNNRFLAERTGGTYSTLKVQPAELEDSGVYFCASSPMGTLGGRSAFFGQGTRLTVV.

Notes on this clone: This sample also contains other DNA sequences that code for the same CDR3. The chain employs TRBV7-9 and TRBJ2-2; D may be TRBD2 (5 bases). V was pared by 1 base and J by 0 bases, with 6 bases between. The CDR3 extends over 15 amino acids. Per the germline V gene, CDR1 is SEHNR and CDR2 is FQNEAQ (reference sequence). DNA of the CDR3: TGTGCCAGCAGCTTAGGAGGGTCGAACACCGGGGAGCTGTTTTTT. This translates into CASSLGGSNTGELFF.

This chain links TRBV4-3 with TRBJ2-1, with 9 bases aligning to TRBD2. Germline CDR1 reads LGHNA; CDR2 reads YSLEER. V was clipped by 1 base and J by 3 bases; unmatched bases: 1. The CDR3 is 15 amino acids. DNA of the CDR3: TGCGCCAGCAGCCAAGTAGCGGGAGACTACAATGAGCAGTTCTTC. It encodes CASSQVAGDYNEQFF.

The chain has TRBV27 and TRBJ2-7, with 7 bases aligning to TRBD1. The germline V gene encodes CDR1 MNHEY and CDR2 SMNVEV (reference sequence). V trimming: 6 bases; J trimming: 3 bases; junction bases outside the gene matches: 14. This CDR3 region has 16 residues. The CDR3 loop is CASSPTLLQGHYEQYF. DNA for the CDR3: TGTGCCAGCAGCCCTACGCTCCTACAGGGGCACTACGAGCAGTACTTC.

The rearrangement joins TRBV10-1 to TRBJ2-7; TRBD1 matches 11 bases. Germline V gives CDR1 WNHNN, CDR2 SYGVQD (reference sequence). With 3 bases clipped from V and 6 bases from J, the junction kept 4 bases outside the gene matches. This CDR3 contains 14 residues. CDR3 bases: TGCGCCAGCAGTGATTCGGGGACAGGGGGCGAGCAGTACTTC. This codes for CASSDSGTGGEQYF.

This clone is a singleton in its sample. V is TRBV20-1 and J is TRBJ2-1; no firm D call. Deletions cut 6 bases from V and 7 bases from J, with 10 bases between. The CDR3 loop spans 11 amino acids. Germline V CDR1 and CDR2: DFQATT, SNEGSKA (reference sequence). CDR3 nucleotides: TGCAGTGCGGAGTCGTTGAATGAGCAGTTCTTC. This translates into CSAESLNEQFF.

This rearrangement joins TRBV29-1 to TRBJ2-7, with TRBD1 matching over 11 bases. The germline V gene has CDR1 SQVTM and CDR2 ANQGSEA. The CDR3 contains 14 residues. Unmatched junction bases numbered 8, after V lost 5 bases and J lost 5 bases. The CDR3 reads CSVRTGGAEDEQYF. Written as DNA, the CDR3 is TGCAGCGTTAGGACAGGGGGCGCAGAAGACGAGCAGTACTTC.

The rearrangement joins TRBV5-1 to TRBJ1-4; 9 bases fit TRBD1. Germline V gives CDR1 SGHRS, CDR2 YFSETQ. V trimming: 6 bases; J trimming: 8 bases; junction bases outside the gene matches: 14. This CDR3 has 16 residues. The CDR3 loop reads CASTPSVTGGPEKLFF. In DNA form, the CDR3 reads TGCGCCAGCACCCCCTCCGTAACAGGGGGCCCAGAAAAACTGTTTTTT.

The chain links TRBV5-1 to TRBJ2-7; 8 bases agree with TRBD1. V lost 1 base and J lost 6; bases outside the gene matches: 9. Germline V CDR1 and CDR2: SGHRS, YFSETQ. The CDR3 has 15 amino acids. CDR3 coding DNA: TGCGCCAGCAGCTTGTGGACAGGGCTTGAGGCCGAGCAGTACTTC. Translating it yields CASSLWTGLEAEQYF.

The V call is TRBV7-2, the J call TRBJ2-1, with TRBD1 identical over 9 bases. Trimming cost V 6 bases and J 3 bases; bases outside gene matches: 6. CDR3 size: 15 residues. Germline V gene lookup returns CDR1 SGHTA and CDR2 FQGNSA. CDR3 region: CASSSPGQGYNEQFF. The CDR3 DNA reads TGTGCCAGCAGTTCACCGGGACAGGGCTACAATGAGCAGTTCTTC.

The rearrangement uses TRBV5-4 and TRBJ2-7; 12 bases are a match to TRBD2. Germline-derived CDR1 and CDR2 are SGHNT and YYREEE (reference sequence). With 4 bases clipped from V and 2 bases from J, the junction kept 4 bases outside the gene matches. The CDR3 has 15 residues. Here the CDR3 reads CASSARTSGTYEQYF. CDR3 nucleotides: TGTGCCAGCAGCGCCCGGACTAGCGGGACCTACGAGCAGTACTTC.